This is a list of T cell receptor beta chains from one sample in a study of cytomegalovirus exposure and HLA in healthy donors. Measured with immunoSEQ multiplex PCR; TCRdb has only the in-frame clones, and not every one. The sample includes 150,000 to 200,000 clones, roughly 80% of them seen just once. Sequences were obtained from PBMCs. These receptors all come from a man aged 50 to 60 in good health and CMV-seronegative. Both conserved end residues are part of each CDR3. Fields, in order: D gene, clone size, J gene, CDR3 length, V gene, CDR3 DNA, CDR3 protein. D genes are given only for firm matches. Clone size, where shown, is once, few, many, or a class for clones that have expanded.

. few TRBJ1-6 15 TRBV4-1 TGCGCCAGCAGCCAAGATCGGGGTTGGGATTCACCCCTCCACTTT CASSQDRGWDSPLHF
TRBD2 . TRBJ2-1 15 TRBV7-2 TGTGCCAGCAGCTTAGGGGGACTAAAGGTCTATGAGCAGTTCTTC CASSLGGLKVYEQFF
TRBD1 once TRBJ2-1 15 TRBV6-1 TGTGCCAGCAGTTCACGGACAGGGCCATACAATGAGCAGTTCTTC CASSSRTGPYNEQFF
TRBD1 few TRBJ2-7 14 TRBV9 TGTGCCAGCAGCCCGACAGGGAACGACTACGAGCAGTACTTC CASSPTGNDYEQYF
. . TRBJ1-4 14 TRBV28 TGTGCCAGCAAAAAGACAGGAGGAGTAGAAAAACTGTTTTTT CASKKTGGVEKLFF
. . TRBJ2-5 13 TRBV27 TGTGCCAGCAGGAAGACAGTCCAAGAGACCCAGTACTTC CASRKTVQETQYF
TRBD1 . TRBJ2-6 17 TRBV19 TGTGCCAGTAGTTGGGGACAGGGGGCATTTGGGGCCAACGTCCTGACTTTC CASSWGQGAFGANVLTF
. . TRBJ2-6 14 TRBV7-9 TGTGCCAGCAGCTCTCTCTCTGGGGCCAACGTCCTGACTTTC CASSSLSGANVLTF
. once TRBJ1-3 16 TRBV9 TGTGCCAGCAGCGTAGTGCCTGAGGTGTCTGGAAACACCATATATTTT CASSVVPEVSGNTIYF
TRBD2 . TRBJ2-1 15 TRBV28 TGTGCCAGCAGCCTAGCGGGGGGCTCCTACAATGAGCAGTTCTTC CASSLAGGSYNEQFF
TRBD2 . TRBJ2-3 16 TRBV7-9 TGTGCCAGCAGCATTAGCGGGGGGGGGTTTACAGATACGCAGTATTTT CASSISGGGFTDTQYF
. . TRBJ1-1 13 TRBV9 TGTGCCAGCAGCGTCCAGGTGAACACTGAAGCTTTCTTT CASSVQVNTEAFF
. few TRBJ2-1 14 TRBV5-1 TGCGCCAGCAGCCCCCCGGGGAGTCGGAATGAGCAGTTCTTC CASSPPGSRNEQFF
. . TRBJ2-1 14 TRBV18 TGTGCCAGCTCACCGGCTCGTTCCTACAATGAGCAGTTCTTC CASSPARSYNEQFF
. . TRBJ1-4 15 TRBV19 TGTGCCAGTAGTATACCGACAGGCCTGAATGAAAAACTGTTTTTT CASSIPTGLNEKLFF
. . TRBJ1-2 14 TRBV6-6 TGTGCCAGCAGTTACGCAGACAGGAACTATGGCTACACCTTC CASSYADRNYGYTF
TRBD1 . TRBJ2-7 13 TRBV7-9 TGTGCCAGCAGGTCGACCGGGACAGCAGTATGGGACTTC CASRSTGTAVWDF
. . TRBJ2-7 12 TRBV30 TGTGCCTGGAGTGGCACACAGTACGAGCAGTACTTC CAWSGTQYEQYF
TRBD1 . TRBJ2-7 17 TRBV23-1 TGCGCCAGCAGTCAGTTTAAGGGACAGGCCTTTTCCTACGAGCAGTACTTC CASSQFKGQAFSYEQYF
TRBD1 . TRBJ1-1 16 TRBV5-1 TGCGCCAGCAGCACAACAGGGGGCGTTCGGAACACTGAAGCTTTCTTT CASSTTGGVRNTEAFF
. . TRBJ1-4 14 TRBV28 TGTGCCAGCAGCCCAGCCTCTGAGGATGAAAAACTGTTTTTT CASSPASEDEKLFF
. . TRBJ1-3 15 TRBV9 TGTGCCAGCAGCATGGCGGGCAGCTCTGGAAACACCATATATTTT CASSMAGSSGNTIYF
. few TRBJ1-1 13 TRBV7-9 TGTGCCAGCAGCTTAAGGAGTCTGGCTGAAGCTTTCTTT CASSLRSLAEAFF
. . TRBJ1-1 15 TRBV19 TGTGCCAGTTGGGGCCGCGGCAGCATGAACACTGAAGCTTTCTTT CASWGRGSMNTEAFF
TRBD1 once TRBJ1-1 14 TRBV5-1 TGCGCCAGCAGCTTGACAGGGGGCGGCACTGAAGCTTTCTTT CASSLTGGGTEAFF
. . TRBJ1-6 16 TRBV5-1 TGCGCCAGCAGCTTCAGGGTGAGGAGTAATAATTCACCCCTCCACTTT CASSFRVRSNNSPLHF
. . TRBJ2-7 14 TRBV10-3 TGTGCCACCGCCCAGGGCAGTTTTACCTACGAGCAGTACTTC CATAQGSFTYEQYF
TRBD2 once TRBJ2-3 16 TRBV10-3 TGTGCCATCAGTGAAGCGGGGGGCAGGGGTACAGATACGCAGTATTTT CAISEAGGRGTDTQYF
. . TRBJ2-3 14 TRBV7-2 TGTGCCAGCAACAGGGGGGGGGCAGCAGATACGCAGTATTTT CASNRGGAADTQYF
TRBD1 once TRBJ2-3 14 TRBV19 TGTGCCAGTAGCTCCAGGGGGCGCGAGGATACGCAGTATTTT CASSSRGREDTQYF
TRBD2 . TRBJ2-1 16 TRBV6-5 TGTGCCAGCAGTTCGTTAGCGGGGAGCTCCTACAATGAGCAGTTCTTC CASSSLAGSSYNEQFF
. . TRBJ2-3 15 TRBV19 TGTGCCAGTAGTTCTGAGCGGACTAGCACAGATACGCAGTATTTT CASSSERTSTDTQYF
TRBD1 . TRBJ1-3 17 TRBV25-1 TGTGCCAGCAGTGAGCCCAGGACAGGAAGAGCCGGAAACACCATATATTTT CASSEPRTGRAGNTIYF
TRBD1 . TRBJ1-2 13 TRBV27 TGTGCCAGCAGCTCTACAGGGGACTATGGCTACACCTTC CASSSTGDYGYTF
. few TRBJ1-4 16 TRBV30 TGTGCCTGGAGTGTATCGGGGGTGAGGGCTAATGAAAAACTGTTTTTT CAWSVSGVRANEKLFF
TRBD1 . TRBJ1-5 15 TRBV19 TGTGCCAGTAGTTTAACAGGGGGCGCGTGGCAGCCCCAGCATTTT CASSLTGGAWQPQHF
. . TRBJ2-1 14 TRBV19 TGTGCCAGTAGTTCTGTCAGCGCGGGATATGAGCAGTTCTTC CASSSVSAGYEQFF
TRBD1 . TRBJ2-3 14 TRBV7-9 TGTGCCAGCAGTCGCCGGGACAGGGGGAATACGCAGTATTTT CASSRRDRGNTQYF
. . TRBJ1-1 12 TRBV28 TGTGCCAGCGCGTCTACGAACACTGAAGCTTTCTTT CASASTNTEAFF
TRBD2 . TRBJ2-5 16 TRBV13 TGTGCCAGCAGCGACACTAGCGGGAGCTTCCAAGAGACCCAGTACTTC CASSDTSGSFQETQYF
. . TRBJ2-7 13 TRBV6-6 TGTGCCACCGCCGACAGGGACTCTAACGAGCAGTACTTC CATADRDSNEQYF
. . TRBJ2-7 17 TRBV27 TGTGCCAGCAGCCCTCAACGTGTCAGGCGAGACTCCTACGAGCAGTACTTC CASSPQRVRRDSYEQYF
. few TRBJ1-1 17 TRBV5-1 TGCGCCAGCAGCTCCCCTTCGGAGGACAGCATGAACACTGAAGCTTTCTTT CASSSPSEDSMNTEAFF
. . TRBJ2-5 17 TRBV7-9 TGTGCCAGCAGCGCCCCAGGTGGCCGGGGGGCGGGGGAGACCCAGTACTTC CASSAPGGRGAGETQYF
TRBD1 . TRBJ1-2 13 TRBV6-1 TGTGCCAGCAGGAGACAGGGGGGGGATGGCTACACCTTC CASRRQGGDGYTF
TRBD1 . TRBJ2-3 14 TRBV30 TGTGCCTGGGCCAGGGGGCGGGTCACAGATACGCAGTATTTT CAWARGRVTDTQYF
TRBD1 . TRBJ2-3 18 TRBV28 TGTGCCAGCAGCCTCGACAGGGGCGGAAGATTAAACACAGATACGCAGTATTTT CASSLDRGGRLNTDTQYF
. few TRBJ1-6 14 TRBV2 TGTGCCAGCAGTGTAGGGGGGGAGAATTCACCCCTCCACTTT CASSVGGENSPLHF
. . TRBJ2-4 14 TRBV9 TGTGCCAGCAGCGTAGTAGCAGCCAAAAACATTCAGTACTTC CASSVVAAKNIQYF
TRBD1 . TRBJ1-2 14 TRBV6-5 TGTGCCAGCAGTGGAAGACAGGGTTCCTATGGCTACACCTTC CASSGRQGSYGYTF
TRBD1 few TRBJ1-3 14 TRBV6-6 TGTGCCAGCAGAGACAGGGAATCTGGAAACACCATATATTTT CASRDRESGNTIYF
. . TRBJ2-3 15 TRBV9 TGTGCCAGCAGCGTAGGCACCCTCAACACTAATACGCAGTATTTT CASSVGTLNTNTQYF
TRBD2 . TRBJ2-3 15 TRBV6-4 TGTGCCAGCAGTGACCTAGCGGGGGCTTCAGATACGCAGTATTTT CASSDLAGASDTQYF
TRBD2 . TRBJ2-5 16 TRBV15 TGTGCCACCAGCAGAGATCGTTCGGGGGGAAAGGAGACCCAGTACTTC CATSRDRSGGKETQYF
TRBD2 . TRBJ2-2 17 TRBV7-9 TGTGCCAGCAGCCAAACAGAGGGACTAGCGAACACCGGGGAGCTGTTTTTT CASSQTEGLANTGELFF
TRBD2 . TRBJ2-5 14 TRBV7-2 TGTGCCAGCAGCCCAGCGGGGCGCGCTGAGACCCAGTACTTC CASSPAGRAETQYF
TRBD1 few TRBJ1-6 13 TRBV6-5 TGTGCCAGCAGTTACGGACAGGGCTCACCCCTCCACTTT CASSYGQGSPLHF
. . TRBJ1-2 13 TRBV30 TGTGCCTCGGTAGAACTTAGGGGCTATGGCTACACCTTC CASVELRGYGYTF
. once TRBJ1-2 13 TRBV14 TGTGCCAGCAGCCCCTCAGCGGTCTATGGCTACACCTTC CASSPSAVYGYTF